These 12 T cell receptor beta chains originate from one sample sequenced in a study of CXCR3-negative and CXCR3-positive naive CD8 T cells. Study findings and constraints: The study found more hydrophobic TRB CDR3s in CXCR3-positive naive cells than in CXCR3-negative naive cells.

For these receptors, no antigen is known. Preparation of TRB cDNA libraries relied on 5' RACE carrying UMI labels. TCRdb re-called the 5' RACE reads and catalogs CDR3 proteins one per entry, DNA excluded. The ten top clones account for 2%, within a sample of fewer than 10,000 distinct CDR3 sequences. The material sequenced was naive CXCR3+ CD8+ T cells from blood. Subset given: CD45RO-CCR7+CD27+CD95- naive CD8+ T cells expressing CXCR3 (TNR3+). Receptor source: a human donor in good health. Some clones in this sample may be carry-over from other donors' samples.

The J gene is TRBJ1-2, the V gene TRBV7-8; TCRdb's D call of TRBD1 is untestable without DNA. CDR3 length equals 11 residues. The germline V gene has CDR1 SGHVS and CDR2 FQNEAQ. CDR3 protein: CAVGDGYGYTF.

This rearrangement joins TRBV29-1 to TRBJ2-1; with no DNA, the TCRdb D assignment of TRBD1 cannot be verified. The germline CDR1 and CDR2 sequences are SQVTM and ANQGSEA. The CDR3 has 13 amino acids. The chain's CDR3 is CSVDLYGNNEQFF.

The rearrangement links TRBV5-5 to TRBJ2-1. The germline V gene has CDR1 SGHKS and CDR2 YYEKEE (reference sequence). The CDR3 consists of 15 residues. This chain's CDR3 is CASTVGPSSYNEQFF.

V usage is TRBV27 and J usage is TRBJ1-4. CDR1 and CDR2 from the germline V gene are MNHEY and SMNVEV (reference sequence). This CDR3 is built from 13 residues. Here the CDR3 reads CAAEEKVGEKLFF.

The gene calls are TRBV29-1 and TRBJ2-2. The CDR3 contains 11 residues. CDR1 and CDR2 (germline): SQVTM, ANQGSEA. CDR3 sequence reads: CSVWTTGELFF.

CDR3 residues: CSATASTDTQYF. The rearrangement links TRBV20-1 to TRBJ2-3. The CDR3 totals 12 residues. CDR1 and CDR2 (germline): DFQATT, SNEGSKA (reference sequence).

The rearrangement joins TRBV29-1 to TRBJ2-1. This CDR3 has 12 residues. Germline CDR1 reads SQVTM; CDR2 reads ANQGSEA. The CDR3 loop reads CSVEQIYNEQFF.

This rearrangement joins TRBV10-2 to TRBJ1-1; TCRdb names TRBD1, which stays unverified in the absence of DNA. The germline V gene has CDR1 WSHSY and CDR2 SAAADI. The CDR3 is made up of 15 amino acids. The CDR3 region is CASIMDRAMNTEAFF.

The chain employs TRBV9 and TRBJ1-1; there is no DNA to check the TCRdb D call of TRBD1. Germline V lookup: CDR1 SGDLS, CDR2 YYNGEE. The CDR3 length is 13 residues. The CDR3 is CASTTGTWTEAFF.

V gene TRBV4-3 combines with J gene TRBJ1-3. The length of the CDR3 is 15 residues. Germline V gene lookup returns CDR1 LGHNA and CDR2 YSLEER. Here the CDR3 reads CASSQATGSGNTIYF.

This clonotype is called medium-sized (0.01 to 0.1%) based on its frequency. The chain joins TRBV20-1 to TRBJ1-6. This CDR3 spans 14 amino acids. The V gene's germline CDR1 is DFQATT and CDR2 SNEGSKA (reference sequence). The CDR3 here is CSALDSSYNSPLHF.

This chain joins TRBV28 and TRBJ2-7; the D call of TRBD1 rests on TCRdb alone, since no DNA is present to check it. This CDR3 contains 14 residues. CDR1 MDHEN and CDR2 SYDVKM come from the germline V gene. The CDR3 is CASSRPGQGYEQYF. The full variable domain, rest sourced from reference TRBV28 and TRBJ2-7, is DVKVTQSSRYLVKRTGEKVFLECVQDMDHENMFWYRQDPGLGLRLIYFSYDVKMKEKGDIPEGYSVSREKKERFSLILESASTNQTSMYLCASSRPGQGYEQYFGPGTRLTVT.